The next 13 T cell receptor beta chains were all read from a single sample in a study of graft-versus-host responses after intestinal transplantation (dated by TCRdb to 2020 to 2023). The receptor library was made with the immunoSEQ multiplex PCR assay. TCRdb obtained this table from immuneACCESS and retained in-frame rearrangements with V and J assigned. These tables miss some clones; where compared with another copy, unresolved V genes account for less than half of the shortfall, and the remainder is unexplained. Recorded for this sample are around 50,000 clones; around 90% of them occurred a single time. The top ten clones comprise roughly 1.5% of the sample. The starting material was PBMCs, obtained 26 days after transplant. The receptors shown here come from a human patient who received an intestinal transplant, so some T cells may come from the graft donor.

The genes are TRBV4-1 and TRBJ2-3, with 11 bases lining up with TRBD2. Per germline, CDR1 MGHRA and CDR2 YSYEKL. The V and J ends lost 3 bases and 6 bases, in that order; junction bases with no gene match: 5. This CDR3 has 15 residues. The CDR3 region is CASSHYSGGADTQYF. Written as DNA, the CDR3 is TGCGCCAGCAGCCACTATAGCGGGGGGGCGGATACGCAGTATTTT.

This rearrangement joins TRBV28 to TRBJ2-2; D perhaps matches TRBD2 (6 bases). The germline V gene has CDR1 MDHEN and CDR2 SYDVKM. Trimming took 5 bases from V and 2 from J, leaving 9 bases between them. CDR3 length: 14 residues. CDR3 nucleotides: TGTGCCAGCAGTCCCGGGACTAACACCGGGGAGCTGTTTTTT. This codes for CASSPGTNTGELFF.

In this sample, this clone turned up a few times. The chain recombines TRBV2 with TRBJ2-1; D remains ambiguous. Between the trimmed V and J ends, which lost 1 base and 9 bases, there was a span of 7 bases. Germline loops: CDR1 SNHLY, CDR2 FYNNEI. This CDR3 contains 12 residues. The CDR3 loop is CASSEGAREQFF. The CDR3 coding sequence is TGTGCCAGCAGTGAAGGGGCACGTGAGCAGTTCTTC.

The V call is TRBV27, the J call TRBJ1-2, with D possibly matching TRBD1 (5 bases). CDR1 and CDR2 (germline): MNHEY, SMNVEV (reference sequence). Trimming took off 4 bases at V and 4 bases at J, with 10 bases between the two ends. The CDR3 loop spans 13 amino acids. DNA of the CDR3: TGTGCCAGCAGTTGGGGACTGACCTATGGCTACACCTTC. Its translation: CASSWGLTYGYTF.

This chain joins TRBV6-4 and TRBJ2-6, with TRBD2 matching 7 bases. Unmatched junction bases numbered 15, after V lost 6 bases and J lost 1 base. From germline, CDR1 is MRHNA and CDR2 SNTAGT. The CDR3 consists of 19 residues. The CDR3 is CASRTRAGRVESGANVLTF. DNA of the CDR3: TGTGCCAGCAGAACCCGGGCAGGGAGGGTGGAGTCTGGGGCCAACGTCCTGACTTTC.

V is TRBV9 and J is TRBJ1-2; D unresolved. This CDR3 is 15 amino acids long. The V end lost 0 bases, the J end lost 7 bases, and 16 bases lay between the germline ends. Germline loops: CDR1 SGDLS, CDR2 YYNGEE. CDR3 residues: CASSVGQATSLGYTF. DNA of the CDR3: TGTGCCAGCAGCGTAGGTCAGGCCACGTCCCTTGGCTACACCTTC.

The rearrangement uses TRBV5-1 and TRBJ1-1, with D perhaps TRBD1 (6 bases). V lost 1 base to trimming and J lost 1 base, with 11 bases between them. The CDR3 covers 15 residues. Germline CDR1 SGHRS, CDR2 YFSETQ. The DNA for the CDR3 is TGCGCCAGCAGCTTGTCCCGGGACAAGAACACTGAAGCTTTCTTT. Protein sequence: CASSLSRDKNTEAFF.

The V call is TRBV27, the J call TRBJ2-2; 7 bases agree with TRBD1. The CDR3 extends over 15 amino acids. Germline CDR1 MNHEY, CDR2 SMNVEV (reference sequence). V lost 5 bases to trimming and J lost 5 bases; unmatched junction nucleotides: 8. CDR3: CASSTRQGRTGELFF. The CDR3 region has the DNA TGTGCCAGCAGTACCAGACAGGGAAGGACCGGGGAGCTGTTTTTT.

The rearrangement links TRBV6-1 to TRBJ2-7; D may be TRBD2 (7 bases). The V gene's germline CDR1 is MNHNS and CDR2 SASEGT. This CDR3 has 15 residues. V shed 3 bases and J shed 2 bases, with 14 bases lying between them. The CDR3 nucleotides are TGTGCCAGCAGTGAGCCGGGGGGCAACACCTACGAGCAGTACTTC. Its protein is CASSEPGGNTYEQYF.

This clone was recorded a few times. This chain joins TRBV6-5 and TRBJ1-1, with 7 bases that match TRBD1. The germline V gene encodes CDR1 MNHEY and CDR2 SVGAGI. V shed 6 bases and J 0 bases; nucleotides not matched to a gene: 4. The CDR3 is made up of 14 amino acids. The DNA of the CDR3 is TGTGCCAGCAGCCTGGGACAGATGAACACTGAAGCTTTCTTT. Amino acid sequence: CASSLGQMNTEAFF.

The chain couples TRBV14 to TRBJ1-1; no reliable D call. The germline gives CDR1 SGHDN, CDR2 FVKESK. The CDR3 is made up of 15 amino acids. V shed 4 bases and J shed 1 base, with 13 bases lying between them. As DNA, the CDR3 is TGTGCCAGCAGCCTAGAGGAGGGATGGAACACTGAAGCTTTCTTT. It codes for CASSLEEGWNTEAFF. Full variable domain (missing parts from reference TRBV14 and TRBJ1-1): EAGVTQFPSHSVIEKGQTVTLRCDPISGHDNLYWYRRVMGKEIKFLLHFVKESKQDESGMPNNRFLAERTGGTYSTLKVQPAELEDSGVYFCASSLEEGWNTEAFFGQGTRLTVV.

The V gene is TRBV4-3, the J gene TRBJ2-3; TRBD2 matches at 7 bases. With 1 base clipped from V and 2 bases from J, the junction kept 15 bases outside the gene matches. The CDR3 extends over 19 amino acids. Germline values: CDR1 LGHNA, CDR2 YSLEER. CDR3: CASSQVAGTTELFTDTQYF. The CDR3 DNA reads TGCGCCAGCAGCCAAGTGGCCGGGACTACCGAATTATTCACAGATACGCAGTATTTT.

The chain has TRBV7-9 and TRBJ2-2, with TRBD1 identical over 8 bases. V shed 5 bases, J shed 5 bases, and the junction held 10 bases outside the gene matches. Germline values: CDR1 SEHNR, CDR2 FQNEAQ (reference sequence). The CDR3 length is 16 residues. The CDR3 region has the DNA TGTGCCAGCAGCCCGCTGGACAGGGCGGAGACCGGGGAGCTGTTTTTT. Its protein is CASSPLDRAETGELFF.